This T cell receptor beta chain was found in a study of T-cell memory formation after mild COVID-19. In the study overall: Each donor largely had its own TCR clusters.

The CDR3 contains 13 residues. Trimming took off 2 bases at V and 9 bases at J, with 13 bases between the two ends. The germline gives CDR1 KGHSH, CDR2 LQKENI. Whole-study results and caveats: From day 15 to 85, contracting clones were balanced between CD4 and CD8, whereas later expanders leaned toward CD4+.

TCR alpha and TCR beta cDNA libraries carrying sample barcodes and UMIs came from 5'RACE with constant-segment primers. One entry per CDR3 protein results from TCRdb running MiXCR on the 5' RACE reads. The data show more than 300,000 distinct CDR3 sequences, 20% to 25% seen once. About this clonotype itself: The antigen remains undetermined.

The clonotype was recovered from a man between 18 and 29 years old who had mild COVID-19 (a few samples of this study predate the infection). Cell type and time point are not known. What was sequenced was PBMCs or a T cell subset sorted from them (not recorded which). This chain connects TRBV18 to TRBJ1-2; D is unclear. DNA of the CDR3: TGTGCCAGCTCACCAGAATCCAATACTTGCTACACCTTC. Its translation is CASSPESNTCYTF.